One TCR beta chain is described in this entry. This specimen belongs to a study of cytomegalovirus exposure and HLA in healthy donors. The germline CDR1 and CDR2 sequences are SQVTM and ANQGSEA. Trimming removed 4 bases at V and 0 bases at J, with 4 bases between. The CDR3 spans 13 residues. The PCR used 60 Vbeta and 13 Jbeta primers. TCRdb keeps only in-frame clones here, not all; method: immunoSEQ multiplex PCR. The sample's table shows some 96,000 clones. This TCR derives from a woman aged 25 to 39 in good health and CMV-seronegative. V usage is TRBV29-1 and J usage is TRBJ2-6; no clear D. The sample taken for sequencing was PBMCs. CDR3 nucleotides: TGCAGCGTTGGTATCTCTGGGGCCAACGTCCTGACTTTC. This translates into CSVGISGANVLTF. Looking up the rest from reference TRBV29-1 and TRBJ2-6 gives the full variable domain: SAVISQKPSRDICQRGTSLTIQCQVDSQVTMMFWYRQQPGQSLTLIATANQGSEATYESGFVIDKFPISRPNLTFSTLTVSNMSPEDSSIYLCSVGISGANVLTFGAGSRLTVL.